Described below is a single TCR beta chain sequence and its context. Its antigen is currently unknown. A read error may account for a junction end that differs from germline. This specimen comes from a study of PD-1 blockade in classical Hodgkin lymphoma. The wider study: The nivolumab dose that patients received was 3 mg/kg, given intravenously every 2 weeks.

This table comes from immunoSEQ multiplex PCR, and its TCRdb copy is limited to in-frame clones, with some not included. This sample yields fewer than 7,500 clones, of which around three quarters are seen a single time; approximately 40% belongs to the top ten. Relapse was seen in all patients after autologous stem cell transplantation, and brentuximab vedotin exposure was variable. The CDR3 loop spans 15 amino acids. From germline, CDR1 is SNHLY and CDR2 FYNNEI. General observations from the study: Patients with a complete response exhibited baseline diversity comparable to newly diagnosed patients. TCR diversity in CD4+, not CD8+, cells rose significantly by C4D1. At baseline, newly diagnosed patients reportedly showed less TCR diversity than healthy donors.

This rearrangement joins TRBV2 to TRBJ2-6, with D perhaps matching TRBD1 (6 bases). This sample comprised peripheral blood mononuclear cells (PBMCs), obtained at baseline. The source of this sequence is a human donor with classical Hodgkin lymphoma. CDR3 coding DNA: TGTGCCAGCAGGGAAGACAGGACTGGGGCCAACGTCCTGACTTTC. Protein: CASREDRTGANVLTF.